These 23 T cell receptor beta chains originate from one sample sequenced in a study of blood T cells in healthy people across ages. With a J-beta primer mix and a sample-barcoded 5' primer, a second PCR ran 7 to 11 cycles. Using its own MiXCR run on the 5' RACE reads, TCRdb lists one record per CDR3 protein. The sample has over a million distinct CDR3 sequences, around 59% seen once. The sample consisted of blood. The receptors originated from a man aged 18-30 years in good health.

The chain has TRBV20-1 and TRBJ2-1; TRBD2 matches at 13 bases. CDR1 DFQATT and CDR2 SNEGSKA come from the germline V gene (reference sequence). The CDR3 covers 21 residues. J gave up 2 bases and V 3 bases, and 19 bases lay outside the gene matches. The CDR3 coding sequence is TGCAGTGCTAGTTCTAGGGCGTCCGGGACTAGCGGGACCAATGCCTACAATGAGCAGTTCTTC. Residues: CSASSRASGTSGTNAYNEQFF.

The chain has TRBV20-1 and TRBJ1-1; the D is unclear. Trimming cost V 5 bases and J 3 bases, with 19 bases left between them. The CDR3 is 15 residues long. Germline values: CDR1 DFQATT, CDR2 SNEGSKA (reference sequence). CDR3 DNA: TGCAGTGCTCCCCTCCGACCGGGTCTGGACACTGAAGCTTTCTTT. Protein sequence: CSAPLRPGLDTEAFF.

This clonotype was seen only a few times. This chain uses TRBV7-9 with TRBJ2-7, with D hard to call. Germline V CDR1 and CDR2: SEHNR, FQNEAQ (reference sequence). The CDR3 totals 12 residues. Trimming cost V 8 bases and J 3 bases, with 11 bases left between them. The CDR3 sequence: CASRKGLYEQYF. CDR3 nucleotide sequence: TGTGCCAGCCGAAAGGGTCTCTACGAGCAGTACTTC. The full variable domain, in which reference TRBV7-9 and TRBJ2-7 provide the parts outside the CDR3, is DTGVSQNPRHKITKRGQNVTFRCDPISEHNRLYWYRQTLGQGPEFLTYFQNEAQLEKSRLLSDRFSAERPKGSFSTLEIQRTEQGDSAMYLCASRKGLYEQYFGPGTRLTVT.

Notes on this clonotype: Sequence at one end of the junction differs from germline and may be a read error. The chain recombines TRBV7-7 with TRBJ2-1, with D tentatively TRBD2 (6 bases). CDR1 and CDR2 from the germline V gene are SSHAT and FNYEAQ (reference sequence). The length of the CDR3 is 17 residues. The CDR3: CASSPGPGEVRYNEQFF. In DNA, the CDR3 is TGTGCTAGCAGCCCGGGGCCGGGGGAGGTTCGGTACAATGAGCAGTTCTTC.

This rearrangement joins TRBV20-1 to TRBJ2-1; 7 bases agree with TRBD2. There are 14 residues in the CDR3. V dropped 2 bases and J dropped 10; count of bases not matched to a gene: 11. CDR1 DFQATT and CDR2 SNEGSKA come from the germline V gene (reference sequence). DNA for the CDR3: TGCAGTGCTAGACGCCCTAGCGGTCTAAACGAGCAGTTCTTC. Amino acids: CSARRPSGLNEQFF.

This chain joins TRBV12-3 or TRBV12-4 and TRBJ2-1, with 12 bases that match TRBD2. Trimming at V came to 3 bases and at J to 2 bases, leaving 5 bases not matched to a gene. The CDR3 has 17 residues. CDR3 region: CASSFGLAGGTYNEQFF. The CDR3 DNA reads as TGTGCCAGCAGTTTCGGCCTAGCGGGAGGGACCTACAATGAGCAGTTCTTC.

This clonotype has at least ten counts. CDR3 in DNA: TGTGCCAGCAGGGCCTCAGGGGGTTCGGAAAAACTGTTTTTT. Translation: CASRASGGSEKLFF. This chain connects TRBV12-3 or TRBV12-4 to TRBJ1-4; 7 nucleotides match TRBD1. This CDR3 contains 14 residues. Unmatched junction bases numbered 9, after V lost 6 bases and J lost 8 bases.

The rearrangement links TRBV6-5 to TRBJ2-1, with a possible D match to TRBD1 (7 bases). V dropped 0 bases and J dropped 5 bases, with 14 bases sitting between them. Germline V gene sequence: CDR1 MNHEY, CDR2 SVGAGI. There are 16 residues in the CDR3. The CDR3 coding sequence is TGTGCCAGCAGTTACTCCCAGGGGGGACTGAACAATGAGCAGTTCTTC. Translating it yields CASSYSQGGLNNEQFF.

The rearrangement links TRBV10-3 to TRBJ2-4; D remains unclear. The assigned J gene may be wrong: the sequence end matches TRBJ2-7 better. CDR1 ENHRY and CDR2 SYGVKD come from the germline V gene. The CDR3 has 12 amino acids. CDR3 in DNA: TGTGCCATTTCGCCGGGCCAATCCGAGCAGTACTTC. It encodes CAISPGQSEQYF.

About this clonotype itself: This may be a read error, as it is one base from a much larger clone. J is TRBJ2-6 and V is TRBV28; no reliable D call. The CDR3 totals 13 residues. Per the germline V gene, CDR1 is MDHEN and CDR2 is SYDVKM. In nucleotides, the CDR3 is TGTTCAAGCTACGATTTTGGGGCCAACGTCCTGACTTTC. Its protein is CSSYDFGANVLTF.

The chain has TRBV20-1 and TRBJ2-1; a weak D match, TRBD2 (6 bases). V lost 3 bases and J 4 bases, leaving 16 bases between the germline ends. The CDR3 is 15 residues long. Germline V gene sequence: CDR1 DFQATT, CDR2 SNEGSKA (reference sequence). CDR3 in amino acids: CSARGSREGYNEQFF. The CDR3, as DNA: TGCAGTGCTAGGGGGTCGCGGGAAGGGTACAATGAGCAGTTCTTC.

V gene TRBV20-1 combines with J gene TRBJ2-3, with a tentative D call TRBD2 (7 bases). The CDR3 sequence is 13 residues long. V was pared by 6 bases and J by 4 bases, with 14 bases between. Germline-derived CDR1 and CDR2 are DFQATT and SNEGSKA (reference sequence). The CDR3 DNA follows: TGCAGTGCGAGGGGGGGAGTATCAGATACGCAGTATTTT. Its protein is CSARGGVSDTQYF.

V usage is TRBV7-2 and J usage is TRBJ2-5, with 9 bases that match TRBD1. TRBJ2-7 matches the DNA end more closely, so the J call is doubtful. This CDR3 spans 14 amino acids. Germline loops: CDR1 SGHTA, CDR2 FQGNSA. The CDR3 DNA reads as TGTGCCAGCAGCTTGAACAGGGGGCTCAACGAGCAGTACTTC. This gives the protein CASSLNRGLNEQYF.

The chain carries TRBV28 and TRBJ2-7; 8 bases are shared with TRBD2. The V segment lost 5 bases and the J segment 5 bases; nucleotides outside the gene matches: 11. Germline lookup yields CDR1 MDHEN and CDR2 SYDVKM. The CDR3 has 15 residues. The CDR3 bases are TGTGCCAGCAGTCCAGGCGGGGGGAGGGTCGACGAGCAGTACTTC. Translated: CASSPGGGRVDEQYF.

The chain couples TRBV10-3 to TRBJ2-1; no clear D. Gene TRBJ2-7 matches the end of the DNA better, so the J call may be wrong. This CDR3 has 12 residues. CDR1 and CDR2 from the germline V gene are ENHRY and SYGVKD. The CDR3 sequence is CAISVGNNEQYF. The CDR3 DNA reads as TGTGCCATCAGTGTTGGGAACAATGAGCAGTACTTC.

On this clonotype itself: A much more abundant neighbour one base away suggests this may be a read error. J is TRBJ2-1 and V is TRBV29-1, with TRBD1 matching over 11 bases. This CDR3 contains 11 residues. Germline-derived CDR1 and CDR2 are SQVTM and ANQGSEA. Trimming cost V 6 bases and J 9 bases; bases outside gene matches: 1. Here the CDR3 reads CSVGQGAEQFF. In DNA form, the CDR3 reads TGCAGCGTAGGACAGGGGGCTGAGCAGTTCTTC.

This rearrangement joins TRBV28 to TRBJ1-5, with D tentatively TRBD1 (5 bases). The V gene's germline CDR1 is MDHEN and CDR2 SYDVKM. The V gene lost 11 bases and the J gene lost 0 bases, with 20 bases spanning the gap. This CDR3 is built from 16 residues. The CDR3: CAGTLAGGGSNQPQHF. The CDR3 nucleotides read TGTGCCGGCACCCTAGCGGGGGGAGGTAGCAATCAGCCCCAGCATTTT.

This chain uses TRBV12-3 or TRBV12-4 with TRBJ2-3, with TRBD2 matching over 7 bases. J gave up 1 base and V 1 base, and 11 bases lay outside the gene matches. The CDR3 loop spans 18 amino acids. CDR3 sequence: CASSLGAGGRGGTDTQYF. The DNA for the CDR3 is TGTGCCAGCAGTTTAGGAGCAGGAGGGAGGGGAGGCACAGATACGCAGTATTTT.

The chain links TRBV11-2 to TRBJ2-5, with D perhaps TRBD2 (5 bases). V was trimmed by 5 bases and J by 9 bases, leaving 13 bases between them. The CDR3 has 12 residues. Germline V gene sequence: CDR1 SGHAT, CDR2 FQNNGV. CDR3 DNA: TGTGCCAGCAGCCCCAGCCCCGGGGCCCAGTACTTC. This sequence encodes CASSPSPGAQYF.

The V gene is TRBV6-5, the J gene TRBJ2-7; a weak D match, TRBD1 (5 bases). The CDR3 runs 15 residues. In germline, CDR1 is MNHEY, CDR2 SVGAGI. Trimming cost V 3 bases and J 2 bases, with 14 bases left between them. CDR3 loop: CASSYKYGRAYEQYF. The CDR3 DNA sequence: TGTGCCAGCAGTTATAAGTATGGCAGGGCCTACGAGCAGTACTTC.

This clonotype was found a few times. V usage is TRBV27 and J usage is TRBJ2-7, with TRBD2 identical over 8 bases. The V segment lost 5 bases and the J segment 2 bases; nucleotides outside the gene matches: 5. The CDR3 loop spans 14 amino acids. Per germline, CDR1 MNHEY and CDR2 SMNVEV (reference sequence). The CDR3 DNA reads as TGTGCCAGCAGTGAGAGCGGGAGAACCTACGAGCAGTACTTC. Its translation: CASSESGRTYEQYF.

The chain carries TRBV15 and TRBJ2-7, with 11 bases identical to TRBD2. Germline V gives CDR1 LNHNV, CDR2 YYDKDF (reference sequence). The CDR3 is made up of 15 amino acids. V dropped 5 bases and J dropped 2; count of bases not matched to a gene: 5. CDR3 protein: CATSGGTSGTYEQYF. CDR3 sequence (DNA): TGTGCCACCAGCGGTGGGACTAGCGGTACCTACGAGCAGTACTTC.

The chain carries TRBV29-1 and TRBJ2-7; TRBD1 agrees at 9 bases. The J segment lost 4 bases and the V segment lost 4 bases, leaving 8 bases of the junction unmatched. The CDR3 totals 14 residues. In germline, CDR1 is SQVTM, CDR2 ANQGSEA. In DNA, the CDR3 is TGCAGCGTTGGGACTCCGGGACAGGGATACGAGCAGTACTTC. Protein sequence: CSVGTPGQGYEQYF.